The source of this T cell receptor (beta chain) is a study of control samples from healthy donors and cancer patients. Generated by immunoSEQ multiplex PCR, the TCRdb table keeps only in-frame clones and is missing some. The table has about 190,000 clones, about nine tenths seen once. This CDR3 spans 15 amino acids. Germline CDR1 is ENHRY and CDR2 is SYGVKD. V was trimmed by 2 bases and J by 4 bases, leaving 9 bases between them. Specimen: blood. This sequence originates from a man aged 25-45 years in good health. The rearrangement joins TRBV10-3 to TRBJ1-6; D is unresolved. CDR3 in DNA: TGTGCCATCAGTGAGGGAGGAATTTATAATTCACCCCTCCACTTT. Translation gives CAISEGGIYNSPLHF.